This T cell receptor (beta chain) was recorded in a study of blood T cell repertoires in COVID-19. Study as a whole: Acute-phase and convalescent COVID-19 samples originated in the United States, Italy and Spain. In each case, the material was cDNA or gDNA derived from T cells, B-cell-depleted T cells, or PBMCs.

Only in-frame clones appear in the TCRdb table, and some are missing; sequencing was by immunoSEQ multiplex PCR. Among about 240,000 clones listed, around 84% were seen once. The source material was peripheral blood. The clonotype comes from a woman in her 70s with active or convalescent COVID-19.

DNA for the CDR3: TGCGCCAGCAGCCAAGAGCGGGACAGGGGTGCGGATACGCAGTATTTT. Its protein product is CASSQERDRGADTQYF. V and J are TRBV4-1 and TRBJ2-3; the match to TRBD1 covers 10 bases. Unmatched junction bases numbered 6, after V lost 0 bases and J lost 6 bases. There are 16 residues in the CDR3. CDR1 is MGHRA, CDR2 YSYEKL, per germline.